This T cell receptor beta chain was captured in a study of beta chain features in type 1 diabetes. Study-wide points: Compared with healthy donors, patients appeared to share more similar naive, central memory and regulatory TCRB repertoires. All four CD4+ subsets from Type 1 diabetes patients carried moderately but significantly shorter TCRB CDR3s. Insertions were fewer and deletions more numerous at VDJ junctions in type 1 diabetes patients.

Cell sorting via CD45RO/CCR7/CD25/CD127/CD95/CD27 was performed to obtain CD4+ naive, central memory, regulatory and stem cell-like memory cells. Every bit of the isolated RNA underwent reverse transcription, so sequencing read expressed TCRB transcripts. Data came from immunoSEQ multiplex PCR; TCRdb stores just in-frame clones and leaves some out. The profile shows about 360,000 clones, roughly 12% of them singletons. Points on this clone: Its antigen is as yet unknown.

The CDR3 sequence is 15 residues long. Germline V gives CDR1 SGHTA, CDR2 FQGTGA. V dropped 4 bases and J dropped 1; count of bases not matched to a gene: 2. The TCR sequence derives from a man between 18 and 35 years old in good health. The sequenced material came from naive CD4+ T cells from blood. This rearrangement joins TRBV7-3 to TRBJ2-1, with TRBD1 matching 9 bases. DNA for the CDR3: TGTGCCAGCAGCTCGGACAGGGGTTCCTACAATGAGCAGTTCTTC. It is translated as CASSSDRGSYNEQFF.